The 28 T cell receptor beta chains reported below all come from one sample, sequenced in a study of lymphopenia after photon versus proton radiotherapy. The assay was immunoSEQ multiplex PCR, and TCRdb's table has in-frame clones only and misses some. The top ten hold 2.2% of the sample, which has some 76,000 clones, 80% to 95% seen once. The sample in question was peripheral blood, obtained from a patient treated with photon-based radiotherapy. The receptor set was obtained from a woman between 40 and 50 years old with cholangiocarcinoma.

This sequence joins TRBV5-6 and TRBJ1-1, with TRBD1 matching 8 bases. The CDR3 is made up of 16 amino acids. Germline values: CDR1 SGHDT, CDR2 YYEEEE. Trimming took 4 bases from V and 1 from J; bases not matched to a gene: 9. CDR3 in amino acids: CASSVGDRRTNTEAFF. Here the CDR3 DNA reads TGTGCCAGCAGCGTCGGGGACAGGCGGACGAACACTGAAGCTTTCTTT. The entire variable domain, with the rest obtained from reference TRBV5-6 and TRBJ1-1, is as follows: DAGVTQSPTHLIKTRGQQVTLRCSPKSGHDTVSWYQQALGQGPQFIFQYYEEEERQRGNFPDRFSGHQFPNYSSELNVNALLLGDSALYLCASSVGDRRTNTEAFFGQGTRLTVV.

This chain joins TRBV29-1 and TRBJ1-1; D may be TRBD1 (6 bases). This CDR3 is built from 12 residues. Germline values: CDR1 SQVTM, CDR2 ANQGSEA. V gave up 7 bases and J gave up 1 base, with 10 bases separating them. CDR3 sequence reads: CSGGGQNTEAFF. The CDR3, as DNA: TGCAGCGGTGGGGGGCAGAACACTGAAGCTTTCTTT.

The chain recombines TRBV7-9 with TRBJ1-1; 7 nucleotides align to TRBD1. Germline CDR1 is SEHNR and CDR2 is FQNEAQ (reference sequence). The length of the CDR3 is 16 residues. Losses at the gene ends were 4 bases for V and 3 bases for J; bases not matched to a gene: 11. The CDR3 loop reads CASSYWRGRRDTEAFF. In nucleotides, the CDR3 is TGTGCCAGCAGCTATTGGAGGGGGCGCAGGGACACTGAAGCTTTCTTT. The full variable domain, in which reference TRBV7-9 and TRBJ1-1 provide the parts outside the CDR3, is DTGVSQNPRHKITKRGQNVTFRCDPISEHNRLYWYRQTLGQGPEFLTYFQNEAQLEKSRLLSDRFSAERPKGSFSTLEIQRTEQGDSAMYLCASSYWRGRRDTEAFFGQGTRLTVV.

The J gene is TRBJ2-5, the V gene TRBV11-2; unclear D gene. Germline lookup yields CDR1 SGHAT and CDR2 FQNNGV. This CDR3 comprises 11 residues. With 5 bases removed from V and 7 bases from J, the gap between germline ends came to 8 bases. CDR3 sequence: CASSRTGTQYF. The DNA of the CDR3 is TGTGCCAGCAGCCGAACTGGGACCCAGTACTTC.

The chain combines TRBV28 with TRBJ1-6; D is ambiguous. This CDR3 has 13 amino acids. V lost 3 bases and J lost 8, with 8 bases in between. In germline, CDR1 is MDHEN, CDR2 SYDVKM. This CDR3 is CASSFKRDSPLHF. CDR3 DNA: TGTGCCAGCAGTTTTAAAAGAGATTCACCCCTCCACTTT.

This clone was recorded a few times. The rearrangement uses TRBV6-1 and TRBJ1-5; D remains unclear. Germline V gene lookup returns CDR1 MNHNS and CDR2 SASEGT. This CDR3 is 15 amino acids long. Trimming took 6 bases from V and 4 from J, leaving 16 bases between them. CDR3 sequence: CASRRGKTDNQPQHF. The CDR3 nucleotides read TGTGCCAGCAGGAGAGGGAAAACAGATAATCAGCCCCAGCATTTT.

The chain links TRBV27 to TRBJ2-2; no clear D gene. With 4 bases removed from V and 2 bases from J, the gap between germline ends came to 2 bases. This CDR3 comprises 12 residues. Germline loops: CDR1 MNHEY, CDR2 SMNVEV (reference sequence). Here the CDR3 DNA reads TGTGCCAGCAGTTACAACACCGGGGAGCTGTTTTTT. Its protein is CASSYNTGELFF.

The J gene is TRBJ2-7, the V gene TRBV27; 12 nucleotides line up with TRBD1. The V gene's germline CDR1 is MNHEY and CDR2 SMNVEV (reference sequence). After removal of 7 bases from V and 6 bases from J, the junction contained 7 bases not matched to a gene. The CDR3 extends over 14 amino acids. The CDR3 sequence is CASTSGTGGSEQYF. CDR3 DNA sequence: TGTGCCAGCACCTCCGGGACAGGGGGCAGCGAGCAGTACTTC.

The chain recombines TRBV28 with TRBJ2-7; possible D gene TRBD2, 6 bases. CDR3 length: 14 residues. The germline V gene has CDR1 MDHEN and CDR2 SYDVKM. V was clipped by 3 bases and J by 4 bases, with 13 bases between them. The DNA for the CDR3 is TGTGCCAGCAGTTTCCCCGGGAGTGGATACGAGCAGTACTTC. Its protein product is CASSFPGSGYEQYF. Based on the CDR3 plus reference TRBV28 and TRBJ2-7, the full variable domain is DVKVTQSSRYLVKRTGEKVFLECVQDMDHENMFWYRQDPGLGLRLIYFSYDVKMKEKGDIPEGYSVSREKKERFSLILESASTNQTSMYLCASSFPGSGYEQYFGPGTRLTVT.

The DNA for the CDR3 is TGTGCCAGCAGCTTAACAAGAAACGAGCAGTACTTC. It is translated as CASSLTRNEQYF. V usage is TRBV7-9 and J usage is TRBJ2-7, with D uncertain. V lost 2 bases and J lost 5, with 7 bases in between. Germline lookup yields CDR1 SEHNR and CDR2 FQNEAQ (reference sequence). The CDR3 runs 12 residues.

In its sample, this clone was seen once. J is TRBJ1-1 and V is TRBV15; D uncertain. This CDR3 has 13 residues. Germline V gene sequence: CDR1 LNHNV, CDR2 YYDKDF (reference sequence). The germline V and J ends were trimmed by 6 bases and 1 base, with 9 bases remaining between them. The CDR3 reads CATSLDTNTEAFF. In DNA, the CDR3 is TGTGCCACCAGTTTAGACACGAACACTGAAGCTTTCTTT.

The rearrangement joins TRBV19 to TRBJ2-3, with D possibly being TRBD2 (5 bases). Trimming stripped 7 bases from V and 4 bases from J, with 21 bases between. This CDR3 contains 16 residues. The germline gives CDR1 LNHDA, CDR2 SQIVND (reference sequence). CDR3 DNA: TGTGCCAGTAATCCTGGTAGGGAGTTTGTAGCAGATACGCAGTATTTT. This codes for CASNPGREFVADTQYF.

CDR3 protein: CASSVSPIRGETQYF. The CDR3 region has the DNA TGTGCCAGCAGTGTGAGTCCCATTCGTGGGGAGACCCAGTACTTC. The rearrangement uses TRBV6-1 and TRBJ2-5; D is unclear. CDR1 and CDR2 (germline): MNHNS, SASEGT. CDR3 length equals 15 residues. The V end lost 4 bases, the J end lost 5 bases, and 17 bases lay between the germline ends.

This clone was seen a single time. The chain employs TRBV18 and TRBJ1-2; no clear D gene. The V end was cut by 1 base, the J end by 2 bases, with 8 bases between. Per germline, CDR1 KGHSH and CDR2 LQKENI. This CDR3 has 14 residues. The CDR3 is CASSPLQSNYGYTF. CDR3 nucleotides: TGTGCCAGCTCACCACTTCAATCGAACTATGGCTACACCTTC.

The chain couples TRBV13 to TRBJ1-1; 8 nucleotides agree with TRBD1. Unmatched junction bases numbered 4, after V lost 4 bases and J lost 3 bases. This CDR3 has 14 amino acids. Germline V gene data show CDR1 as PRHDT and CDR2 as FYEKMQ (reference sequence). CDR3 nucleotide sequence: TGTGCCAGCAGCTCCGGACAGGGTTACACTGAAGCTTTCTTT. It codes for CASSSGQGYTEAFF.

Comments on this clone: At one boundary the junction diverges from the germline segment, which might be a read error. CDR3 in DNA: TGTGCCAACAGTGAATACCCGAGAATAAGGACTCACGAGCAGTACTTC. This encodes CANSEYPRIRTHEQYF. The genes are TRBV6-1 and TRBJ2-7; maybe TRBD2 (5 bases). The CDR3 sequence is 16 residues long. In germline, CDR1 is MNHNS, CDR2 SASEGT.

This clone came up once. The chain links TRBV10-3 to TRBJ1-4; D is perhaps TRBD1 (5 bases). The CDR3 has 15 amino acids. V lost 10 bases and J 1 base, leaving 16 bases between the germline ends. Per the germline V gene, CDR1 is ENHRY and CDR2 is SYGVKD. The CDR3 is CATGAQGVTNEKLFF. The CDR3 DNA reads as TGTGCCACCGGGGCCCAGGGTGTAACTAATGAAAAACTGTTTTTT.

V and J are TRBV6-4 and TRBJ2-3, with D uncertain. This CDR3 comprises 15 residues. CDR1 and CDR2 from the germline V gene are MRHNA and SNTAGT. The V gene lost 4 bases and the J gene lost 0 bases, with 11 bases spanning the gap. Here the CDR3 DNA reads TGTGCCAGCAGTGCGGCGGTTGGTAGCACAGATACGCAGTATTTT. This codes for CASSAAVGSTDTQYF.

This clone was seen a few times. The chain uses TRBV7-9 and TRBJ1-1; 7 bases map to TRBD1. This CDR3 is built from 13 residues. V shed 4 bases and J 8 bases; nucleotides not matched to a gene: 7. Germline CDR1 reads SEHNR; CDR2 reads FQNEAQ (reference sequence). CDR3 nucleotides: TGTGCCAGCAGCTCAGGGACAGTCGGCGAAGCTTTCTTT. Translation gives CASSSGTVGEAFF.

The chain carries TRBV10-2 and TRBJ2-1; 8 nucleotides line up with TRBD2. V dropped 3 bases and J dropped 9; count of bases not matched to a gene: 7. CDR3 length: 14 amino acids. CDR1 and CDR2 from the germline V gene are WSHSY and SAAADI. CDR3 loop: CASSESGSDSEQFF. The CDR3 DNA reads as TGCGCCAGCAGTGAAAGCGGGAGTGACAGTGAGCAGTTCTTC.

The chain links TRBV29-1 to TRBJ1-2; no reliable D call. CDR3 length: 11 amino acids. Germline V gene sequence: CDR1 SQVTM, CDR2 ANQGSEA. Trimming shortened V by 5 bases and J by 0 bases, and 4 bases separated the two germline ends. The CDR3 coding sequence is TGCAGCGTTTACGCTAACTATGGCTACACCTTC. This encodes CSVYANYGYTF.

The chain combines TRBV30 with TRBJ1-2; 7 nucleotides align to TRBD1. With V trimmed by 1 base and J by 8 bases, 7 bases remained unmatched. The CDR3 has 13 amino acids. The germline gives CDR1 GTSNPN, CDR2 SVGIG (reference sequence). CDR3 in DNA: TGTGCCTGGAGTGGGACCCAGGGGGGCGGCTACACCTTC. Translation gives CAWSGTQGGGYTF.

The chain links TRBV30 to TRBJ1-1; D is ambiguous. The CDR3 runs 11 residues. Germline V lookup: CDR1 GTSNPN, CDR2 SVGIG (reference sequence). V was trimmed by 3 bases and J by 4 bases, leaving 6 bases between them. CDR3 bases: TGTGCCTGGAGCGGATCCACTGAAGCTTTCTTT. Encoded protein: CAWSGSTEAFF.

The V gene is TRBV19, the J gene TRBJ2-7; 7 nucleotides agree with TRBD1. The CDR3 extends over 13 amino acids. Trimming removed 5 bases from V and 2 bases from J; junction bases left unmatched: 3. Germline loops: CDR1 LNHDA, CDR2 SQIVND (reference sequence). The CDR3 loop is CASSPGTAYEQYF. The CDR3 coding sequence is TGTGCCAGTAGTCCCGGGACAGCCTACGAGCAGTACTTC.

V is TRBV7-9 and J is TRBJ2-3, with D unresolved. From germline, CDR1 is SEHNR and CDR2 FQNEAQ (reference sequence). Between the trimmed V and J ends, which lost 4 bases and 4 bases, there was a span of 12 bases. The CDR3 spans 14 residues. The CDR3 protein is CASSSRLSPDTQYF. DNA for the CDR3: TGTGCCAGCAGCTCCCGCTTAAGCCCAGATACGCAGTATTTT. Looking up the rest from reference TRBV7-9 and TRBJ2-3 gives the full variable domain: DTGVSQNPRHKITKRGQNVTFRCDPISEHNRLYWYRQTLGQGPEFLTYFQNEAQLEKSRLLSDRFSAERPKGSFSTLEIQRTEQGDSAMYLCASSSRLSPDTQYFGPGTRLTVL.

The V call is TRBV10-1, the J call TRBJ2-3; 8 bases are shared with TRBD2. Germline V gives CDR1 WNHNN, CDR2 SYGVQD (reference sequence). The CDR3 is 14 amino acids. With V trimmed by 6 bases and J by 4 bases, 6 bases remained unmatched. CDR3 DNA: TGCGCCAGCAGCTCGGGGGGGCCAGCAGATACGCAGTATTTT. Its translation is CASSSGGPADTQYF.

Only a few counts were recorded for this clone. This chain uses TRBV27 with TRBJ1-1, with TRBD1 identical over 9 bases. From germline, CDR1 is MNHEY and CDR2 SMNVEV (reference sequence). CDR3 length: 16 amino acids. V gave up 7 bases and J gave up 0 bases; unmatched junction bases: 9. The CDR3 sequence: CASIRTGTGMNTEAFF. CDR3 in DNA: TGTGCCAGCATCCGCACCGGGACAGGGATGAACACTGAAGCTTTCTTT.

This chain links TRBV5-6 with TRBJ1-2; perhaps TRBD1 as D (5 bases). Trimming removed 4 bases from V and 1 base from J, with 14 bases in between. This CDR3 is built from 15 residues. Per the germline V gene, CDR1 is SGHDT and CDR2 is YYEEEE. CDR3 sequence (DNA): TGTGCCAGCAGCAGGGGTCTGGCGGGTAACTATGGCTACACCTTC. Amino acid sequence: CASSRGLAGNYGYTF.